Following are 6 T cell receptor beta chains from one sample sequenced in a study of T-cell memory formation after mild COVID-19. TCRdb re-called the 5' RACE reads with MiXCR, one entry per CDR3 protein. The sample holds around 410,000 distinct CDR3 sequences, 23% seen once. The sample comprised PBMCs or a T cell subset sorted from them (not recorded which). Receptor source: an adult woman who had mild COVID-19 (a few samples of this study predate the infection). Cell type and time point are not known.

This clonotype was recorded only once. For the CDR3, the DNA is TGTGCCAGTAGTATAGGGACAGGTTCGGCTGAAGCTTTCTTT. This gives the protein CASSIGTGSAEAFF. The chain links TRBV19 to TRBJ1-1; TRBD1 matches at 7 bases. CDR3 length equals 14 residues. Germline V CDR1 and CDR2: LNHDA, SQIVND (reference sequence). J was trimmed by 6 bases and V by 1 base; bases with no gene match: 5.

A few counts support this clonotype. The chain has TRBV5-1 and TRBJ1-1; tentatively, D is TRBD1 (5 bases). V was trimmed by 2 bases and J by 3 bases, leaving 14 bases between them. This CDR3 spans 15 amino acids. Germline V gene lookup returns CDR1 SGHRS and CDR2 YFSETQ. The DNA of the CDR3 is TGCGCCAGCAGCTTAACTCCCCGGGGGGACACTGAAGCTTTCTTT. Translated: CASSLTPRGDTEAFF. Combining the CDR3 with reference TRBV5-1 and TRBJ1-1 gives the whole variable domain KAGVTQTPRYLIKTRGQQVTLSCSPISGHRSVSWYQQTPGQGLQFLFEYFSETQRNKGNFPGRFSGRQFSNSRSEMNVSTLELGDSALYLCASSLTPRGDTEAFFGQGTRLTVV.

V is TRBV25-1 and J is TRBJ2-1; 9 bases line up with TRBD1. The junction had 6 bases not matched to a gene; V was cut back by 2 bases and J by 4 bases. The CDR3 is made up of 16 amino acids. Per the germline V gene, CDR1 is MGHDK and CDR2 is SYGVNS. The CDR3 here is CASSERTGGAYNEQFF. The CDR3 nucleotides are TGTGCCAGCAGTGAACGAACAGGGGGCGCTTACAATGAGCAGTTCTTC.

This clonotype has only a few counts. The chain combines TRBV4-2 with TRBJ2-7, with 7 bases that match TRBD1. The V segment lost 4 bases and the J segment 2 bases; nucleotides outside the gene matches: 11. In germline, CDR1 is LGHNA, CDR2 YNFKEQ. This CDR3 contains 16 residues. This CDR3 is CASSRQRTGLTYEQYF. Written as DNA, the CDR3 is TGTGCCAGCAGCCGACAAAGGACAGGACTTACCTACGAGCAGTACTTC.

CDR3 residues: CASSSSSDSSYEQYF. CDR3 bases: TGTGCCAGCAGCTCTTCGTCGGACAGCTCCTACGAGCAGTACTTC. The chain links TRBV11-3 to TRBJ2-7; a possible D gene is TRBD1 (6 bases). Per the germline V gene, CDR1 is SGHNT and CDR2 is YENEEA. V dropped 4 bases and J dropped 0 bases, with 13 bases sitting between them. The CDR3 is 15 amino acids.

CDR3: CASSQDAGGSGTQYF. The CDR3 DNA is TGCGCCAGCAGCCAAGATGCGGGAGGCTCGGGGACCCAGTACTTC. The V gene is TRBV4-3, the J gene TRBJ2-5, with 8 bases matching TRBD2. Per the germline V gene, CDR1 is LGHNA and CDR2 is YSLEER. This CDR3 comprises 15 residues. The J segment lost 7 bases and the V segment lost 0 bases, leaving 7 bases of the junction unmatched.